This T cell receptor beta chain emerged from a study of beta chain features in type 1 diabetes (dated by TCRdb to the late 2010s). In the study overall: Patients and healthy donors did not differ in mean age, gender distribution, total cell number or subset yield. A total of about 110 million sorted cells were examined across all samples, and the number of cells per subset was strongly correlated with RNA yield. The study compared TCRB repertoires of sorted circulating CD4+ T cell subsets between recently diagnosed type 1 diabetes patients and matched healthy donors. Regulatory and stem cell-like memory subsets were obtained from only 8 patients and roughly 8 healthy donors, while naive and central memory subsets were obtained from all 28 donors.

A single peripheral blood draw of approximately 120 mL on average was collected from each donor into heparinised tubes. A BD FACSAria II was used to sort naive, central memory, regulatory and stem cell-like memory CD4+ T cells with a panel that included CD45RO, CCR7, CD25, CD127, CD95 and CD27. Purity was above 95% for every sorted population. PBMCs were isolated immediately by Lymphoprep density gradient centrifugation and stained directly without culture. To minimize batch effects, samples were stained and sorted in pairs, one healthy donor with one patient per experiment. What the study reported, not specific to this receptor: Shorter templates might be favored by PCR, yet because patient and control samples were amplified and corrected together, any such skew would affect both groups equally. Naive, central memory and regulatory TCRB repertoires appeared to be more similar among patients than among healthy donors. At VDJ recombination sites, type 1 diabetes patients had fewer insertions and more deleted nucleotides, which implies abnormalities in thymic rearrangement. Only small numbers of individuals were included in the HLA sub-analyses, which left unresolved whether HLA type had any influence on TCRB rearrangement. Sequencing cDNA rather than genomic DNA could over-represent highly expressing activated cells, although activation and CD3 levels did not differ between groups. In all four CD4+ subsets, TCRB CDR3 length was moderately but significantly shorter in type 1 diabetes patients.

On this clone: No cognate antigen has been identified for it. No qualities accompany the bases; no much larger clone lies one base away.

The entire isolated RNA was reverse transcribed using the High Capacity cDNA Reverse Transcription Kit, and thus expressed TCRB transcripts were sequenced. Deep immunoSEQ sequencing was applied to naive, central memory and regulatory T cell samples, giving an average of roughly 3.5 million total reads per sample. Sorted cells were lysed in RLT buffer and RNA was extracted with DNase-treated RNeasy Micro or Mini kits, depending on cell number. Each cell subset was processed on its own to prevent cross-contamination, while patient and healthy donor samples were processed together. TCRB sequences were amplified from cDNA with the immunoSEQ multiplex PCR, producing 87-bp fragments spanning the CDR3 region. Sequencing of the amplicons was done on the Illumina HiSeq platform. In the paper's pipeline: Synthetic template baselines were used to correct PCR bias computationally, reads within Hamming distance 2 were collapsed together, and singletons that could not be merged were discarded. Reads were aligned to IMGT to assign V, D and J genes, CDR3 length, and insertions or deletions at six rearrangement sites. Clonotype counts were normalized to sorted cell number within each subset before computing true diversity and Gini coefficients with the tcR R package. The overlap coefficient, calculated on TCRB nucleotide sequences, was used to quantify repertoire sharing. The table was pulled from immuneACCESS by TCRdb, which kept in-frame rearrangements only. Such tables lose some clones; where checked, under half of the loss comes from unresolved V genes, and the rest has no known cause. The DNA gave D and trimming, while V, J and clone size come from that table. A total of roughly 180,000 clones appear in this sample, approximately 8.1% of them only once. The ten largest clones capture about 0.9% of the sample.

From the cysteine up to the phenylalanine, the CDR3 has a length of 12 residues. CDR3 DNA is the only sequence kept; it has 36 bases, read in frame from the first base. The germline V gene specifies MDHEN as CDR1 and SYDVKM as CDR2. V loses 8 bases at its end and J loses 9 bases; junction bases beyond the gene matches: 5. The source is a woman aged 40 to 50 with type 1 diabetes. What was sequenced was central memory CD4+ T cells from blood. The V and J segments used are TRBV28 and TRBJ1-2, and 11 junction bases match TRBD1. CDR3 reads: CASGGTGGRYTF. The DNA sequence reads TGTGCCAGCGGAGGGACAGGGGGACGCTACACCTTC.